These 31 T cell receptor beta chains share one sample of origin, sequenced in a study of regulatory T cells in long-lasting Graves disease. Building the TCR beta libraries relied on iRepertoire HTBI primers, and CDR3 regions underwent Arm-PCR. TCRdb re-analysed the multiplex PCR reads in MiXCR, keeping a single row per CDR3 protein. The data contain hundreds of thousands of distinct CDR3 sequences, about a fifth of them singletons. Time point: persistent/refractory GD, antithyroid drugs over 5 years with positive TRAb. Construction of the TCR library relied on RNA isolated from PBMCs. Source: peripheral blood mononuclear cells (PBMCs), taken when the disease was refractory, from a patient treated with antithyroid drugs. These receptors originate from a female donor with Graves disease.

This clonotype was seen many times. The V gene is TRBV6-5, the J gene TRBJ2-7; tentatively, D is TRBD1 or TRBD2 (5 bases each). This CDR3 is built from 14 residues. Between the trimmed V and J ends, which lost 2 bases and 2 bases, there was a span of 10 bases. Germline V CDR1 and CDR2: MNHEY, SVGAGI. The CDR3 spells CASSYGTSTYEQYF. The DNA of the CDR3 is TGTGCCAGCAGTTACGGGACCTCCACCTACGAGCAGTACTTC.

V usage is TRBV7-6 and J usage is TRBJ1-3, with 7 bases aligning to TRBD1. CDR3 length: 15 residues. The germline CDR1 and CDR2 sequences are SGHVS and FNYEAQ. The V and J ends lost 4 bases and 4 bases, in that order; junction bases with no gene match: 7. The CDR3 is CASSYRTGVGNTIYF. CDR3 coding DNA: TGTGCCAGCAGCTATAGAACAGGGGTAGGAAACACCATATATTTT.

This clonotype was seen only a few times. The genes are TRBV20-1 and TRBJ2-7, with a tentative D call TRBD1 (6 bases). CDR1 is DFQATT and CDR2 is SNEGSKA in the germline V gene (reference sequence). The CDR3 is 12 residues long. V dropped 6 bases and J dropped 3 bases, with 12 bases sitting between them. In nucleotides, the CDR3 is TGCAGTGCGCTGGGACATCTCTACGAGCAGTACTTC. Translated: CSALGHLYEQYF.

This rearrangement joins TRBV5-4 to TRBJ1-1; 7 nucleotides match TRBD1. V dropped 3 bases and J dropped 0; count of bases not matched to a gene: 5. Per germline, CDR1 SGHNT and CDR2 YYREEE (reference sequence). CDR3 length: 15 residues. DNA of the CDR3: TGTGCCAGCAGCTCAAGGACAGGAGTGAACACTGAAGCTTTCTTT. As protein: CASSSRTGVNTEAFF.

The chain uses TRBV28 and TRBJ2-7; tentatively, D is TRBD1 (7 bases). Trimming stripped 2 bases from V and 2 bases from J, with 13 bases between. CDR3 size: 15 residues. The germline CDR1 and CDR2 sequences are MDHEN and SYDVKM. The CDR3, as DNA: TGTGCCAGCAGTTTAGGGGGGACAGTTCCCTACGAGCAGTACTTC. This codes for CASSLGGTVPYEQYF.

There are a few counts of this clonotype. The chain is built from TRBV4-1 and TRBJ1-5, with D hard to call. V lost 3 bases and J lost 3, with 6 bases in between. The CDR3 spans 13 residues. CDR1 is MGHRA and CDR2 is YSYEKL in the germline V gene. Here the CDR3 reads CASSHAINQPQHF. CDR3 bases: TGCGCCAGCAGCCATGCTATCAATCAGCCCCAGCATTTT.

This clonotype came up once. J is TRBJ2-1 and V is TRBV6-1, with D uncertain. V was pared by 5 bases and J by 8 bases, with 7 bases between. Germline-derived CDR1 and CDR2 are MNHNS and SASEGT. This CDR3 is 11 amino acids long. The DNA of the CDR3 is TGTGCCAGCAGTCACGCGGATGAGCAGTTCTTC. Its translation: CASSHADEQFF.

The rearrangement links TRBV19 to TRBJ1-1; D not resolved. There are 12 residues in the CDR3. From germline, CDR1 is LNHDA and CDR2 SQIVND (reference sequence). Trimming removed 1 base at V and 10 bases at J, with 10 bases between. CDR3 loop: CASSIGGPRAFF. The CDR3 coding sequence is TGTGCCAGTAGTATAGGCGGGCCCAGAGCTTTCTTT. The full variable domain, with the rest looked up from reference TRBV19 and TRBJ1-1, is DGGITQSPKYLFRKEGQNVTLSCEQNLNHDAMYWYRQDPGQGLRLIYYSQIVNDFQKGDIAEGYSVSREKKESFPLTVTSAQKNPTAFYLCASSIGGPRAFFGQGTRLTVV.

On this clonotype: Being one base from a much bigger clone, this may be a read error. The chain recombines TRBV2 with TRBJ2-7, with D unclear. CDR3 size: 11 residues. Germline-derived CDR1 and CDR2 are SNHLY and FYNNEI. CDR3 nucleotide sequence: TGTGCCTGCAGTGAACCGCCCAAGGGAAACTTC. This encodes CACSEPPKGNF.

This chain links TRBV7-9 with TRBJ1-3; D possibly corresponds to TRBD1 (6 bases). Germline CDR1 is SEHNR and CDR2 is FQNEAQ (reference sequence). The CDR3 consists of 14 residues. The ends were cut back, 5 bases at V and 3 bases at J, with 11 bases in the middle. In nucleotides, the CDR3 is TGTGCCAGCAGCCTGACAGGTTATGGAAACACCATATATTTT. Protein sequence: CASSLTGYGNTIYF.

This clonotype showed up many times. This chain connects TRBV11-2 to TRBJ1-4, with D perhaps matching TRBD1 (5 bases). Trimming removed 2 bases from V and 6 bases from J, with 16 bases in between. Germline-derived CDR1 and CDR2 are SGHAT and FQNNGV. This CDR3 region has 16 residues. CDR3 residues: CASSLRDDLTDEKLFF. CDR3 nucleotides: TGTGCCAGCAGCTTAAGGGACGATTTAACGGATGAAAAACTGTTTTTT.

This clonotype turned up a few times. The chain recombines TRBV24-1 with TRBJ2-7; maybe TRBD1 (6 bases). The V and J ends lost 4 bases and 2 bases respectively, with 14 bases between them. Germline lookup yields CDR1 KGHDR and CDR2 SFDVKD. The CDR3 is 15 amino acids. The CDR3, as DNA: TGTGCCACCAGTGACTCCGGGACAAGTGCCTACGAGCAGTACTTC. Residues: CATSDSGTSAYEQYF.

Only a few counts were recorded for this clonotype. Relative to the germline gene, one junction end is altered; a read error may explain this. The chain recombines TRBV28 with TRBJ1-5; D remains ambiguous. The CDR3 totals 15 residues. Germline CDR1 and CDR2: MDHEN and SYDVKM. DNA for the CDR3: TGTGCCAGCAGCTTTACTGGGGTATACAATCAGCCCCGGCATTTT. Translating gives CASSFTGVYNQPRHF.

This clonotype was counted many times. This chain joins TRBV12-3 or TRBV12-4 and TRBJ2-7; D gene unclear. Between the trimmed V and J ends, which lost 1 base and 3 bases, there was a span of 7 bases. This CDR3 comprises 13 residues. In nucleotides, the CDR3 is TGTGCCAGCAGTTTAGGACCCGTCTACGAGCAGTACTTC. This encodes CASSLGPVYEQYF.

The chain is built from TRBV19 and TRBJ1-1; no definite D call. The germline V and J ends were trimmed by 1 base and 1 base, with 10 bases remaining between them. Germline V gene lookup returns CDR1 LNHDA and CDR2 SQIVND (reference sequence). This CDR3 contains 15 residues. CDR3 nucleotide sequence: TGTGCCAGTAGTATAGCCGAACCGGGGAACACTGAAGCTTTCTTT. It yields the protein CASSIAEPGNTEAFF.

This clonotype was seen a few times. The chain recombines TRBV6-9 with TRBJ1-1, with TRBD1 matching over 7 bases. The junction had 8 bases not matched to a gene; V was cut back by 3 bases and J by 10 bases. In germline, CDR1 is MNHGY, CDR2 SVAAGI. The CDR3 runs 13 residues. DNA for the CDR3: TGTGCCAGCAGTTACGGGACAGCCGAGGGAGCTTTCTTT. Translation: CASSYGTAEGAFF.

This clonotype was seen at least ten times. The genes are TRBV7-9 and TRBJ1-1; TRBD1 might be the D (5 bases). Germline CDR1 and CDR2: SEHNR and FQNEAQ (reference sequence). The CDR3 has 12 residues. The V and J ends lost 7 bases and 7 bases respectively, with 13 bases between them. CDR3 loop: CASMRLGDEAFF. CDR3 in DNA: TGTGCCAGCATGCGGCTGGGGGATGAAGCTTTCTTT. The variable domain in full, completed from reference TRBV7-9 and TRBJ1-1, reads DTGVSQNPRHKITKRGQNVTFRCDPISEHNRLYWYRQTLGQGPEFLTYFQNEAQLEKSRLLSDRFSAERPKGSFSTLEIQRTEQGDSAMYLCASMRLGDEAFFGQGTRLTVV.

This clonotype was detected a few times. The V gene is TRBV25-1, the J gene TRBJ2-7, with 8 bases aligning to TRBD1. Germline values: CDR1 MGHDK, CDR2 SYGVNS. V lost 8 bases to trimming and J lost 7 bases; unmatched junction nucleotides: 16. This CDR3 has 15 residues. CDR3 nucleotide sequence: TGTGCCAGCCGACCTCGGACAGGGAACCTCGATGAGCAGTACTTC. It translates to CASRPRTGNLDEQYF.

In its sample, this clonotype was seen many times. The rearrangement joins TRBV12-3 or TRBV12-4 to TRBJ2-7; D gene ambiguous. The CDR3 spans 13 residues. Trimming removed 6 bases at V and 6 bases at J, with 15 bases between. The CDR3 bases are TGTGCCAGCAGCCCAAGGCTGGCCGGCGAGCAGTACTTC. Protein: CASSPRLAGEQYF.

This clonotype was detected many times. V is TRBV6-1 and J is TRBJ1-6; 7 nucleotides match TRBD1. The CDR3 covers 12 residues. Trimming at V came to 8 bases and at J to 6 bases, leaving 1 base not matched to a gene. Germline V gene lookup returns CDR1 MNHNS and CDR2 SASEGT. CDR3 protein: CASRDSNSPLHF. In DNA, the CDR3 is TGTGCCAGCCGGGACAGTAATTCACCCCTCCACTTT.

This clonotype has only one observation. The rearrangement links TRBV4-1 to TRBJ2-5; the match to TRBD2 covers 11 bases. CDR1 is MGHRA, CDR2 YSYEKL, per germline. The CDR3 extends over 16 amino acids. The ends lost 1 base at V and 4 bases at J; junction bases unmatched: 5. The CDR3 reads CASSQAIAGGRETQYF. The CDR3 DNA reads TGCGCCAGCAGCCAAGCTATAGCGGGAGGGCGAGAGACCCAGTACTTC.

This chain connects TRBV20-1 to TRBJ2-7; no clear D. The CDR3 spans 12 residues. CDR1 is DFQATT, CDR2 SNEGSKA, per germline (reference sequence). The CDR3 coding sequence is TGCAGCGTTGATGGCCATAACTACGAGCAGTACTTC. This encodes CSVDGHNYEQYF.

The CDR3 loop is CASSYSVGGSPNTGELFF. CDR3 nucleotides: TGTGCCAGCAGTTACTCCGTAGGCGGGAGCCCGAACACCGGGGAGCTGTTTTTT. The V call is TRBV6-2 or TRBV6-3, the J call TRBJ2-2; TRBD2 matches 7 bases. Germline loops: CDR1 MNHEY, CDR2 SVGEGT. The CDR3 is 18 amino acids. Germline trimming cut 0 bases from V and 0 bases from J; bases unmatched to any gene: 7.

This sequence joins TRBV20-1 and TRBJ2-6; unclear D gene. The CDR3 runs 16 residues. Germline assignment: CDR1 DFQATT and CDR2 SNEGSKA (reference sequence). V was trimmed by 0 bases and J by 0 bases, leaving 9 bases between them. The CDR3 region has the DNA TGCAGTGCTAGAGAAACGGAATACTCTGGGGCCAACGTCCTGACTTTC. As protein: CSARETEYSGANVLTF.

The rearrangement links TRBV29-1 to TRBJ1-4, with 10 bases fitting TRBD1. Germline V CDR1 and CDR2: SQVTM, ANQGSEA. CDR3 length equals 13 residues. Losses at the gene ends were 3 bases for V and 7 bases for J; bases not matched to a gene: 2. The CDR3 protein is CSVDGQGGEKLFF. CDR3 nucleotides: TGCAGCGTTGACGGACAGGGGGGTGAAAAACTGTTTTTT.

As regards this clonotype: This sequence may be a read error, since a much larger clone differs from it by one base. The rearrangement links TRBV28 to TRBJ1-1; D not resolved. Germline CDR1 reads MDHEN; CDR2 reads SYDVKM. This CDR3 has 12 amino acids. The CDR3 here is CAGSAGNTEAFF. The CDR3 nucleotides are TGTGCCGGCAGTGCCGGGAACACTGAAGCTTTCTTT. Combining the CDR3 with reference TRBV28 and TRBJ1-1 gives the whole variable domain DVKVTQSSRYLVKRTGEKVFLECVQDMDHENMFWYRQDPGLGLRLIYFSYDVKMKEKGDIPEGYSVSREKKERFSLILESASTNQTSMYLCAGSAGNTEAFFGQGTRLTVV.

The chain combines TRBV20-1 with TRBJ2-7; TRBD1 matches 9 bases. The germline V gene encodes CDR1 DFQATT and CDR2 SNEGSKA (reference sequence). The length of the CDR3 is 13 residues. With V trimmed by 6 bases and J by 4 bases, 7 bases remained unmatched. Written as DNA, the CDR3 is TGCAGTGCCCGGGACAGGGTTGGTTACGAGCAGTACTTC. This codes for CSARDRVGYEQYF.

A few counts support this clonotype. The CDR3 protein is CASSNGFQPQHF. Here the CDR3 DNA reads TGTGCCAGCAGTAATGGGTTTCAGCCCCAGCATTTT. The V call is TRBV12-3 or TRBV12-4, the J call TRBJ1-5, with no clear D. This CDR3 is built from 12 residues. The V end lost 5 bases, the J end lost 6 bases, and 8 bases lay between the germline ends.

The gene calls are TRBV5-4 and TRBJ2-5; no definite D call. Germline V gene sequence: CDR1 SGHNT, CDR2 YYREEE (reference sequence). V was cut by 7 bases and J by 7 bases, with 17 bases left in between. The CDR3 covers 13 residues. This CDR3 is CASRGPEAVTQYF. The CDR3 DNA reads as TGTGCCAGCCGCGGCCCCGAGGCGGTGACCCAGTACTTC.

The V gene is TRBV15, the J gene TRBJ2-7; 9 bases map to TRBD1. Germline loops: CDR1 LNHNV, CDR2 YYDKDF (reference sequence). Trimming removed 0 bases from V and 4 bases from J; junction bases left unmatched: 7. The CDR3 length is 16 residues. The CDR3 loop reads CATSRDPRDREYEQYF. DNA for the CDR3: TGTGCCACCAGCAGAGATCCCCGGGACAGGGAGTACGAGCAGTACTTC.

This clonotype was observed a few times. V gene TRBV20-1 combines with J gene TRBJ2-3; 7 nucleotides match TRBD2. V shed 0 bases, J shed 4 bases, and the junction held 4 bases outside the gene matches. Germline CDR1 is DFQATT and CDR2 is SNEGSKA (reference sequence). The CDR3 has 14 amino acids. The CDR3: CSAREPGLADTQYF. CDR3 DNA sequence: TGCAGTGCTAGAGAGCCCGGACTAGCAGATACGCAGTATTTT.